This is a list of T cell receptor beta chains from one sample in a study of T cells in Graves' hyperthyroidism and ophthalmopathy. TCRdb reanalysed the multiplex PCR reads using MiXCR and keeps one entry per CDR3 protein. The repertoire consists of a few hundred thousand distinct CDR3 sequences, with about 15% occurring once and the leading ten covering 25% to 30%. The sample comprised blood. The receptors were gathered from a woman aged 30 to 39 with Graves' ophthalmopathy. CDR3s include the opening cysteine and the closing phenylalanine or tryptophan. Clone size is shown for a subset of rows, as once, few, many or a class of expanded clone.

v_call	j_call	clone_size	cdr3_aa
TRBV9	TRBJ2-3	many	CASSVNPRASTDTQYF
TRBV30	TRBJ1-2	many	CAWGTGPGYTF
TRBV28	TRBJ2-7	many	CASKKGGDYEQYF
TRBV11-2	TRBJ1-2	.	CASSLDQGAHWSGYTF
TRBV9	TRBJ1-1	.	CASSFKSDTEAFF
TRBV19	TRBJ2-5	.	CASSPWTSFLEETQYF
TRBV5-5	TRBJ2-7	.	CASSVPPGGEQYF
TRBV9	TRBJ2-7	few	CASSVGGRASEQYF
TRBV30	TRBJ2-7	.	CAWSAGGQGTYEQYF
TRBV9	TRBJ1-1	few	CASSTDRGRAPATEAFF
TRBV28	TRBJ2-3	many	CASSLVAGEGTDTQYF
TRBV4-2	TRBJ1-1	.	CASSQGGVRTEAFF
TRBV19	TRBJ2-7	few	CASSKGTSGIYEQYF
TRBV19	TRBJ1-1	few	CASSMPGQGDEAFF
TRBV20-1	TRBJ2-4	many	CSASPTGDVAKNIQYF
TRBV12-3/TRBV12-4	TRBJ2-5	many	CASRHRTGGERGETQYF
TRBV9	TRBJ2-3	few	CASSVRLETDTQYF
TRBV4-3	TRBJ2-2	.	CASSRGVGQGLTSGRMELFF
TRBV24-1	TRBJ1-5	.	CAVAGQVNQPQHF
TRBV4-2	TRBJ2-3	many	CASSQDELAGVGDTQYF
TRBV7-9	TRBJ1-1	many	CASSLVLRETVEAFF
TRBV30	TRBJ2-5	many	CAWNQRSRGETQYF
TRBV27	TRBJ1-5	few	CASSLTGQGQPQHF
TRBV28	TRBJ2-4	many	CASTRTGGAKNIQYF
TRBV9	TRBJ2-7	.	CASSPTGTLPYEQYF
TRBV7-2	TRBJ2-1	.	CASSLTDRDERFF
TRBV19	TRBJ2-7	.	CASSIYWREESYEQYF
TRBV24-1	TRBJ2-3	few	CATSDLTSGRGDTQYF
TRBV6-1	TRBJ1-4	few	CASSEGSGTHGKLFF
TRBV7-2	TRBJ2-2	few	CASSLEFIGELFF
TRBV30	TRBJ2-5	many	CAWSVRVDETQYF